This T cell receptor (beta chain) was retrieved from a study of T cells in localized non-small cell lung cancer (dated by TCRdb to about 2020). Regarding the complete study: The study examined T cell repertoires in roughly 240 patients with early-stage NSCLC and compared tumors with uninvolved tumor-adjacent lungs. The cohort consisted of around 250 treatment-naive NSCLC patients whose localized lung tumors had been resected. Of the NSCLC patients, fewer than 150 were male and roughly 100 were female, and the mean age was roughly 61 years. Findings and caveats that apply to the study as a whole: Multi-region tumor sequencing was not performed, so intratumor heterogeneity could not be excluded. Because the study design was exploratory, TCR variables were selected using unadjusted p-values without false-discovery rate correction. A median of about 53 of the top 100 tumor clones were detected in paired uninvolved adjacent lung, and 28 of these tumor clones were also found among the top 100 clones of the paired uninvolved adjacent lung. Higher T cell density in blood was associated with longer overall survival, whereas higher clonality in adjacent lung was associated with shorter survival. The highest T cell clonality was observed in uninvolved tumor-adjacent lung, where clonality exceeded that of tumor, suggesting that antigenic responses were more focused in uninvolved tumor-adjacent lung.

The immunoSEQ Assay was used to sequence TCR beta CDR3 regions from DNA. Under the source paper's analysis protocol: T cell density was computed as TCR beta template counts normalized to usable DNA estimated by amplifying housekeeping genes. The preseqR package was used to estimate richness by extrapolating to 400,000 templates for PBMC samples and to 120,000 templates for tissue samples. Clonality was calculated as one minus Pielou's evenness. To identify tissue-enriched TCRs, differential abundance testing was run on productive amino-acid clonotypes with a minimum total count of 5 and an alpha of 0.1. The Jaccard Index and the Morisita Overlap Index were used to measure how much the repertoires overlapped between compartments. TCR beta CDR3s were clustered by GLIPH together with public tetramer-defined viral CDR3s, and at least three viral sequences plus V-gene enrichment were required for viral motifs. As stored in TCRdb, this immuneACCESS dataset retains in-frame rearrangements with V and J assigned. A fraction of the clones does not appear; measured against another copy, unresolved V genes explain less than half of the discrepancy, and the remainder lacks a known reason. Clone size and the V and J calls come from that table; the DNA yielded D and trimming. The sample table lists about 33,000 clones, around 90% of them with a count of one. The top ten constitute under 4.5% of the sample.

This clone was seen only once. The antigen it binds to is not known. Base qualities are missing; no much larger clone stands one base away. The germline V gene encodes CDR1 SGDLS and CDR2 YYNGEE. Germline trimming amounts to 7 bases on V and 4 bases on J, with 5 as the count of junction bases outside the gene matches. The CDR3 covers 14 residues, taking in both the cysteine and the phenylalanine. Only the CDR3 region is kept as DNA, spanning 42 bases read in frame from base 1. At diagnosis, tumor, uninvolved tumor-adjacent lung and peripheral blood were collected and then preserved as a mix of FFPE and fresh-frozen material. For TCR repertoire profiling, blood samples were analyzed as peripheral blood mononuclear cells.

This sequence originates from a man aged 40 to 70 with stage I lung adenocarcinoma. The chain joins TRBV9 to TRBJ1-5; a stretch of 10 junction bases matches TRBD1. The starting material was peripheral blood, obtained before any cancer treatment. The DNA sequence is TGTGCCAGCGGACAGGGGGATGGTAATCAGCCCCAGCATTTT. It codes for CASGQGDGNQPQHF.